Below are 14 T cell receptor beta chains sequenced from a single sample in a study of control samples from healthy donors and cancer patients. Here immunoSEQ multiplex PCR was the method, and the copy in TCRdb shows in-frame clones only, minus some. The data show fewer than 100,000 clones, roughly 78% seen once. Sequencing used blood. Receptors were obtained from a man in his sixties in good health.

This clone occurred once. The chain uses TRBV2 and TRBJ2-7; D gene unclear. Trimming stripped 10 bases from V and 6 bases from J, with 10 bases between. Germline V lookup: CDR1 SNHLY, CDR2 FYNNEI. The CDR3 consists of 10 residues. CDR3 in amino acids: CATGLGEQYF. The CDR3, as DNA: TGTGCCACTGGGCTGGGCGAGCAGTACTTC.

J is TRBJ1-6 and V is TRBV6-5, with D tentatively TRBD1 (5 bases). Germline CDR1 MNHEY, CDR2 SVGAGI. The CDR3 has 15 residues. V lost 2 bases and J lost 8, with 13 bases in between. CDR3 DNA sequence: TGTGCCAGCAGTTACGGGACCGACGGAGATTCACCCCTCCACTTT. It is translated as CASSYGTDGDSPLHF.

There are a few counts of this clone. The V gene is TRBV4-2, the J gene TRBJ2-5; 9 nucleotides line up with TRBD2. The CDR3 extends over 15 amino acids. CDR1 is LGHNA, CDR2 YNFKEQ, per germline. V lost 0 bases, J lost 5 bases, and 4 bases stayed unmatched. The CDR3 bases are TGTGCCAGCAGCCAAGAGCGGGGGGGCCACGAGACCCAGTACTTC. Translation gives CASSQERGGHETQYF.

The count of this clone is one. The rearrangement joins TRBV2 to TRBJ2-1; D might be TRBD2 (6 bases). Germline assignment: CDR1 SNHLY and CDR2 FYNNEI. Trimming took 3 bases from V and 6 from J, leaving 15 bases between them. This CDR3 is 15 amino acids long. The chain's CDR3 is CASSEGDLSFNEQFF. The CDR3 DNA reads TGTGCCAGCAGTGAGGGGGACTTAAGCTTCAATGAGCAGTTCTTC.

The chain has TRBV18 and TRBJ1-6; D ambiguous. Trimming took 3 bases from V and 7 from J, leaving 10 bases between them. CDR3 length equals 14 residues. The germline V gene has CDR1 KGHSH and CDR2 LQKENI. The chain's CDR3 is CASSPSGWNSPLHF. CDR3 DNA: TGTGCCAGCTCACCGTCGGGGTGGAATTCACCCCTCCACTTT.

The chain couples TRBV27 to TRBJ2-7, with D possibly TRBD2 on 7 matching bases. CDR1 is MNHEY and CDR2 is SMNVEV in the germline V gene (reference sequence). The CDR3 covers 16 residues. The V gene lost 8 bases and the J gene lost 2 bases, with 22 bases spanning the gap. The CDR3 loop reads CASSQAGGLIPYEQYF. CDR3 DNA sequence: TGTGCCAGCTCTCAGGCCGGGGGGCTTATCCCCTACGAGCAGTACTTC.

This clone showed up just a few times. The chain combines TRBV2 with TRBJ1-6; perhaps TRBD1 as D (6 bases). Germline loops: CDR1 SNHLY, CDR2 FYNNEI. This CDR3 spans 17 amino acids. The germline V and J ends were trimmed by 8 bases and 7 bases, with 24 bases remaining between them. CDR3 nucleotides: TGTGCCAGCCCGCGGGGGCGGCCGGATTACCCAAATTCACCCCTCCACTTT. Amino acid sequence: CASPRGRPDYPNSPLHF. The variable domain in full, with the rest retrieved from reference TRBV2 and TRBJ1-6, is EPEVTQTPSHQVTQMGQEVILRCVPISNHLYFYWYRQILGQKVEFLVSFYNNEISEKSEIFDDQFSVERPDGSNFTLKIRSTKLEDSAMYFCASPRGRPDYPNSPLHFGNGTRLTVT.

The V call is TRBV6-2 or TRBV6-3, the J call TRBJ2-5; perhaps TRBD1 as D (6 bases). This CDR3 contains 18 residues. Germline V gene data show CDR1 as MNHEY and CDR2 as SVGEGT. V was trimmed by 6 bases and J by 4 bases, leaving 27 bases between them. CDR3 protein: CASSPRGTTTLLGETQYF. The CDR3 DNA reads TGTGCCAGCAGCCCTAGAGGGACAACCACCCTCTTGGGAGAGACCCAGTACTTC.

This chain links TRBV5-5 with TRBJ1-2, with D possibly matching TRBD1 (5 bases). This CDR3 contains 14 residues. Germline V gene data show CDR1 as SGHKS and CDR2 as YYEKEE (reference sequence). Trimming took off 2 bases at V and 4 bases at J, with 12 bases between the two ends. Here the CDR3 DNA reads TGTGCCAGCAGCTTCCCGACAGCCCCCTATGGCTACACCTTC. This codes for CASSFPTAPYGYTF.

This clone was observed once. The V and J genes are TRBV5-6 and TRBJ2-7, with a weak D call TRBD1 (5 bases). Trimming took off 1 base at V and 4 bases at J, with 12 bases between the two ends. From germline, CDR1 is SGHDT and CDR2 YYEEEE. This CDR3 has 14 residues. CDR3 bases: TGTGCCAGCAGCTTGTTGGCCAGGGCGTACGAGCAGTACTTC. The encoded protein is CASSLLARAYEQYF. Supplemented by reference TRBV5-6 and TRBJ2-7, the full variable domain reads DAGVTQSPTHLIKTRGQQVTLRCSPKSGHDTVSWYQQALGQGPQFIFQYYEEEERQRGNFPDRFSGHQFPNYSSELNVNALLLGDSALYLCASSLLARAYEQYFGPGTRLTVT.

The rearrangement links TRBV5-1 to TRBJ2-1, with 7 positions matching TRBD2. Per the germline V gene, CDR1 is SGHRS and CDR2 is YFSETQ. The length of the CDR3 is 14 residues. The V and J ends lost 4 bases and 7 bases, in that order; junction bases with no gene match: 8. The CDR3 DNA sequence: TGCGCCAGCAGCGCTAGCGGAAGATGGAATGAGCAGTTCTTC. Its translation is CASSASGRWNEQFF.

This chain links TRBV2 with TRBJ2-7; possibly TRBD2 for D (6 bases). Trimming left V 1 base short and J 4 bases short, with 14 bases between. Germline V lookup: CDR1 SNHLY, CDR2 FYNNEI. The CDR3 is 15 amino acids. CDR3 sequence reads: CASSEVRGPGYEQYF. CDR3 nucleotides: TGTGCCAGCAGTGAAGTGCGGGGCCCCGGATACGAGCAGTACTTC.

This clone was recorded a few times. CDR3 loop: CSARRGETQYF. The CDR3 DNA follows: TGCAGTGCTAGACGGGGAGAGACCCAGTACTTC. The chain links TRBV20-1 to TRBJ2-5; tentative D call: TRBD2 (5 bases). Trimming stripped 2 bases from V and 4 bases from J, with 5 bases between. The CDR3 is 11 amino acids. CDR1 and CDR2 from the germline V gene are DFQATT and SNEGSKA (reference sequence).

The chain couples TRBV24-1 to TRBJ1-5; D is unclear. There are 10 residues in the CDR3. The germline V gene has CDR1 KGHDR and CDR2 SFDVKD. Between the trimmed V and J ends, which lost 7 bases and 5 bases, there was a span of 2 bases. The CDR3 is CATRDQPQHF. The CDR3, as DNA: TGTGCCACCAGGGATCAGCCCCAGCATTTT.